Shown below are 4 T cell receptor beta chains from a single sample sequenced in a study of cytomegalovirus exposure and HLA in healthy donors. Profiled with immunoSEQ multiplex PCR; TCRdb holds only in-frame clones, not every one. The sample contains 90,000 to 110,000 clones, 85% to 90% of which appear only once. Sequencing input: PBMCs. These TCRs come from a woman aged 18-35 years in good health and CMV-seronegative.

This chain connects TRBV14 to TRBJ1-2; D gene ambiguous. This CDR3 comprises 13 residues. Germline CDR1 reads SGHDN; CDR2 reads FVKESK. Trimming took 4 bases from V and 6 from J, leaving 12 bases between them. The CDR3 here is CASSPRGSDGYTF. The CDR3 DNA reads as TGTGCCAGCAGCCCCAGAGGTTCGGATGGCTACACCTTC.

V and J are TRBV6-5 and TRBJ2-4; D remains unclear. V lost 5 bases and J lost 3, with 11 bases in between. CDR1 and CDR2 (germline): MNHEY, SVGAGI. The CDR3 is 14 residues long. The CDR3, as DNA: TGTGCCAGCAGTCCTCAACCTAGCAAAAACATTCAGTACTTC. This encodes CASSPQPSKNIQYF.

There are a few counts of this clone. V usage is TRBV5-4 and J usage is TRBJ1-2, with 7 nucleotides matching TRBD1. The CDR3 totals 16 residues. The V segment lost 5 bases and the J segment 5 bases; nucleotides outside the gene matches: 15. Germline V gene lookup returns CDR1 SGHNT and CDR2 YYREEE (reference sequence). CDR3 in amino acids: CASRRQGSRLSYGYTF. The CDR3 DNA is TGTGCCAGCAGACGACAGGGATCCCGCCTCTCGTATGGCTACACCTTC.

This sequence joins TRBV28 and TRBJ1-3, with a possible D match to TRBD1 (5 bases). The CDR3 runs to 16 residues. The V end lost 7 bases, the J end lost 0 bases, and 16 bases lay between the germline ends. Germline V CDR1 and CDR2: MDHEN, SYDVKM. The CDR3 DNA follows: TGTGCCAGCACCGATTGGGGCGGCAGCTCTGGAAACACCATATATTTT. The encoded protein is CASTDWGGSSGNTIYF.